This T cell receptor (beta chain) comes out of a study of cytomegalovirus exposure and HLA in healthy donors (TCRdb year 2017). At the level of the whole study: An earlier analysis of around 600 of the donors reported approximately 290 Gb of sequence data and 100 million to 130 million unique TCR beta sequences from about 179 million T cells. An early release that covered fewer than 800 HLA-typed donors contained approximately 300 gigabases of sequencing data and 65 million to 100 million unique TCR sequences. Among the roughly 400 genotyped donors, around 81% belonged to the genetic ancestry cluster associated with self-reported Caucasian donors. The aim of the study was to test whether cataloging public T cell receptors could identify signatures of past pathogen exposure. Using immunosequencing, the study profiled T cell repertoires from 666 subjects and related those repertoires to cytomegalovirus serostatus. A separate validation cohort of 100 to 150 different subjects was used in addition to the roughly 620-subject first cohort. To predict cytomegalovirus infection status, the study brought together high-throughput TCR immunosequencing, statistical association of individual TCRs with disease status, and machine learning. In a later analysis, previously published TCR beta repertoires from several hundred donors were re-analyzed and high-resolution HLA genotyping was added so that TCR occurrence patterns could be studied. Rather than using new phenotypic data, the later analysis identified candidate immune exposures from TCR beta sequences and from how often those sequences occurred across donors. An earlier analysis of about 600 of the donors used high-throughput TCR beta sequencing to judge whether each TCR beta V gene segment behaved as functional or pseudogenic. Donor age, sex, ethnicity and CMV serostatus were compiled alongside the repertoire data. Genome-wide SNP genotypes for about 65% of the 666 donors were used in a later genetic analysis, which treated that subset as a discovery cohort. Every repertoire in the discovery cohort had been generated on one and the same sequencing platform. HLA typing included class I and class II loci at four-digit resolution. Typing coverage differed by locus: A, B, C, DRB1 and DQB1 were typed in roughly 629-640 donors, DQA1 in approximately 520, DPA1 in some 600, and DPB1 in around 440. Four to six DR-DQ haplotypes were handled as single units for association and clustering, since linkage in the cohort was strong. On average, roughly 250,000 unique TCR beta nucleotide sequences were sequenced per donor among 398 genotyped donors of the cohort, with approximately 18% of those sequences being non-productive.

The library was prepared using the immunoSEQ multiplex PCR assay. A mixture of 60 forward primers for TCR Vbeta segments and 13 reverse primers for TCR Jbeta segments was used in the multiplex PCR. The CDR3 region of rearranged TCR beta genes was amplified from genomic DNA by a multiplex PCR assay. The Illumina HiSeq System was used to sequence the amplified TCR beta libraries as 87-base-pair reads. Per the authors' processing: Across the 666 repertoires, a later analysis counted 75 million to 90 million unique TCR beta chains, roughly 11 million of which were shared by at least two donors. To remove PCR and sequencing errors, raw reads were error-corrected and collapsed into unique sequences using a nearest-neighbor algorithm that merged closely related sequences. V, D and J gene segments were assigned by aligning CDR3 sequences to IMGT reference sequences. For a sequence to be retained, a match of at least six nucleotides to both a V gene segment and a J gene segment was required. A rearrangement counted as productive if the CDR3 had no stop codons and remained in frame with V and J, and every other rearrangement counted as non-productive. Following IMGT convention, CDR3 was defined as the stretch from the second conserved V-encoded cysteine to the conserved J-encoded phenylalanine. Sequences without an unambiguous match to a single V gene segment were excluded from the earlier analysis of almost 600 of the donors. An earlier analysis of 587 of the donors called V segments functional above 56.7% productive rearrangements and segregating when the between-donor standard deviation exceeded 5%. A statistical classification framework was built to diagnose cytomegalovirus status from the catalog of TCR beta chain sequences. A later analysis assigned V and J genes by comparing TCR nucleotide sequences with IMGT/GENE-DB human TR gene sequences. A later analysis assigned CDR3 sequences and most-parsimonious VDJ recombination scenarios with the TCRdist pipeline. A later analysis defined each TCR beta chain by its CDR3 amino acid sequence plus V-gene family, and excluded reads lacking a unique V-gene family. A later analysis removed 550 to 700 highly shared, low-generation-probability nucleotide sequences to deal with suspected cross-contamination and a sequencing artifact. A later analysis calculated a clonal expansion index for each public chain from normalized within-repertoire ranks of inferred template counts. In a later analysis, generation probabilities were computed with a VDJ recombination model fitted to out-of-frame rearrangements, and the resulting probabilities were checked against IGoR. In a later analysis, TCR-TCR, TCR-HLA and TCR-CMV co-occurrence was scored with hypergeometric tests, and a repertoire-size bias correction was applied to TCR pairs. To estimate false discovery rates, a later analysis permuted the HLA or CMV assignments 20 times. In a later analysis, co-occurring TCRs were grouped using DBSCAN, and TCRdist sequence similarity was added for clustering within HLA-allele-positive subsets. Repertoires with fewer than 30,000 or more than 120,000 public chains, plus five repertoires with anomalous nucleotide sharing, were excluded from co-occurrence clustering. The source is immuneACCESS, and TCRdb retained only in-frame sequences with V and J called. Part of the clones is not carried over; for the studies checked, unresolved V genes explain less than half of this, and the remainder is unexplained. V and J calls and clone size are those listed in that table; D and trimming were worked out from the DNA. Here the sample has tens of thousands of clones; approximately 71% occur a single time. Jointly, the top ten make up approximately 7.6% of the sample.

As concerns this clone: No cognate antigen has been identified for it. No base-level quality is on record; no much larger clone is a single base apart.

The cohort comprised 550 to 700 healthy bone marrow donors. All cohort members were sampled while nominally healthy, although unrecorded immune exposures were likely present. The donor tested CMV seropositive and was one of the 289 seropositive cohort members. A peripheral blood sample was provided by each donor, and peripheral blood mononuclear cells were used for TCR beta sequencing. Genomic DNA extraction from the blood cell samples was performed with the Qiagen DNeasy Blood Extraction Kit. Overall results and qualifications from the work: CMV serostatus was the only immune exposure information available for the cohort. Because counts were too low, 15 or so rarely observed V segments, including chromosome 9 orphons, were excluded from the earlier analysis of 587 of the donors. Specific HLA alleles were associated with 15,000 to 20,000 TCR beta sequences at a false discovery rate of 0.05 in a later analysis. The classifier was reported to diagnose cytomegalovirus status with high specificity and sensitivity in both the original cohort and the validation cohort. In a later analysis, most CMV-associated TCR beta chains were found to appear HLA-restricted, with HLA associations seemingly driven largely by CMV exposure. A later analysis reported that several top co-occurrence clusters appeared linked to parvovirus B19, influenza, CMV and Epstein-Barr virus. The authors suggested that the approach could potentially be extended to other disease states and immunological phenotypes. Correlated functional status among segregating V segments might be attributable to linkage disequilibrium, but an unknown experimental factor could not be ruled out. A total of about 150 TCR beta chains were listed by the study as associated with cytomegalovirus. A cluster of highly shared sequence variants was judged likely to be a technical artifact of the sequencing pipeline. Most TCR sequences were seen in very few donors, while some public TCRs were found in many individuals. In a later analysis, HLA-associated TCR beta chains showed more clonal expansion and lower generation probabilities than non-associated chains that were equally common. A further reported finding was that TCR beta sequences accurately predicted the HLA-A and HLA-B alleles for most subjects in the first cohort. Strong co-occurrence of HLA alleles, especially DR and DQ, made assigning TCR associations to individual alleles difficult. Presence/absence analyses assumed roughly uniform sequencing depth across donors, an assumption that may not hold. In a later genetic analysis, a missense DCLRE1C variant was associated with V-gene and J-gene trimming of TCR beta chains, and the association was replicated in an independent cohort. In a later genetic analysis, fewer N-insertions in productive TCRs were reported among donors in an Asian-associated ancestry cluster than the roughly 700-donor mean. Three of the identified cytomegalovirus-associated TCR beta chains were confirmed in vitro to be specific for cytomegalovirus antigens. Because HLA typing was missing for some donors at each locus, association tests included only the typed subset. The cohort was sequenced for TCR beta chains only, and without alpha or paired-chain data the features that could be detected were limited. In a later analysis, TCR association rates were found to vary across HLA loci, with the most associated TCRs seen for DRB1 alleles and the fewest for HLA-C alleles. Some IMGT-functional V segments, including TRBV6-2 and TRBV6-3, could not be distinguished by the 87-base-pair reads and were therefore excluded. In an earlier analysis of around 500 of the donors, most TCR beta V segments appeared in productive rearrangements about 87% or about 30% of the time, broadly matching IMGT annotations.

Spanning cysteine to phenylalanine, the CDR3 consists of 11 amino acids. Only the CDR3 portion is preserved as DNA: 33 bases, with reading frame beginning at the first base. Trimming costs V 5 bases and J 12 bases, and their ends lie 11 bases apart. From a lookup of the germline V gene, CDR1 and CDR2 are SGHAT and FQNNGV. This sequence originates from a man aged 60 to 69 in good health and CMV-seropositive. The sequence is built from TRBV11-2 and TRBJ2-1; no D gene is confidently identified. The specimen was PBMCs. The CDR3 loop reads CASSLGLGQFF. The nucleotide sequence reads as follows: TGTGCCAGCAGCCTAGGGCTAGGGCAGTTCTTC.